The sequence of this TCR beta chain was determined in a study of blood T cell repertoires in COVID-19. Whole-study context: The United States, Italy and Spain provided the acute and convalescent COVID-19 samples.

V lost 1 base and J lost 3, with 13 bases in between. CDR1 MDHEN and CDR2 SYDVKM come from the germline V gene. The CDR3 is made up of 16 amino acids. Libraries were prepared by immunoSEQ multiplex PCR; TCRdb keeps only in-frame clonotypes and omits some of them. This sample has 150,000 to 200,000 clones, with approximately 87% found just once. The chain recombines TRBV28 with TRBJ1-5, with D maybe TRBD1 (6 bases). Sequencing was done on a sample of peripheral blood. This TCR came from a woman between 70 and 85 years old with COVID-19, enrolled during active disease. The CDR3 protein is CASSLFGGPNNQPQHF. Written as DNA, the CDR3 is TGTGCCAGCAGTTTATTTGGGGGCCCGAACAATCAGCCCCAGCATTTT. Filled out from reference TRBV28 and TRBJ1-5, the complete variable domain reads DVKVTQSSRYLVKRTGEKVFLECVQDMDHENMFWYRQDPGLGLRLIYFSYDVKMKEKGDIPEGYSVSREKKERFSLILESASTNQTSMYLCASSLFGGPNNQPQHFGDGTRLSIL.